The 27 T cell receptor beta chains presented below share a single source sample, sequenced in a study of cytomegalovirus exposure and HLA in healthy donors. PCR involved 60 Vbeta and 13 Jbeta primers. Method: immunoSEQ multiplex PCR; TCRdb's copy keeps in-frame clones and lacks some. The sample shows around 120,000 clones, around 76% of them seen only once. Sequencing was carried out using PBMCs. The receptors stem from a man aged 50-59 years in good health and CMV-seropositive.

The V call is TRBV6-6, the J call TRBJ2-5; perhaps TRBD2 as D (7 bases). Germline V gene lookup returns CDR1 MNHNY and CDR2 SVGAGI (reference sequence). V lost 8 bases and J 7 bases, leaving 20 bases between the germline ends. The CDR3 has 14 amino acids. The CDR3: CASGGGGRGTTQYF. CDR3 bases: TGTGCCAGCGGGGGGGGAGGCAGGGGAACGACCCAGTACTTC.

This chain connects TRBV29-1 to TRBJ1-3; possible D gene TRBD1, 6 bases. The CDR3 length is 12 residues. V was clipped by 6 bases and J by 2 bases, with 8 bases between them. Germline loops: CDR1 SQVTM, CDR2 ANQGSEA. In DNA form, the CDR3 reads TGCAGCGTCCAGGGGACTGGAAACACCATATATTTT. Translation gives CSVQGTGNTIYF. Full variable domain (outside the CDR3, taken from reference TRBV29-1 and TRBJ1-3): SAVISQKPSRDICQRGTSLTIQCQVDSQVTMMFWYRQQPGQSLTLIATANQGSEATYESGFVIDKFPISRPNLTFSTLTVSNMSPEDSSIYLCSVQGTGNTIYFGEGSWLTVV.

CDR3 in DNA: TGTGCCAGCAGTTTCGGGGGACGCTATGGCTACACCTTC. This sequence encodes CASSFGGRYGYTF. The J gene is TRBJ1-2, the V gene TRBV27, with D maybe TRBD1 (5 bases). The V end was cut by 3 bases, the J end by 4 bases, with 9 bases between. The CDR3 length is 13 residues. Germline values: CDR1 MNHEY, CDR2 SMNVEV (reference sequence).

The genes are TRBV19 and TRBJ2-2; 8 nucleotides line up with TRBD2. The V and J ends lost 6 bases and 1 base, in that order; junction bases with no gene match: 7. CDR3 length equals 16 residues. Germline-derived CDR1 and CDR2 are LNHDA and SQIVND (reference sequence). CDR3 protein: CASRGPAGGNTGELFF. The CDR3 bases are TGTGCCAGTAGGGGGCCGGCGGGAGGGAACACCGGGGAGCTGTTTTTT.

There are a few counts of this clone. This sequence joins TRBV18 and TRBJ2-7; TRBD2 matches at 7 bases. Germline-derived CDR1 and CDR2 are KGHSH and LQKENI. This CDR3 spans 15 amino acids. V trimming: 2 bases; J trimming: 1 base; junction bases outside the gene matches: 5. The CDR3 here is CASSPAGTTSYEQYF. The DNA of the CDR3 is TGTGCCAGCTCACCAGCGGGGACTACTTCCTACGAGCAGTACTTC.

The V gene is TRBV14, the J gene TRBJ2-1; D is perhaps TRBD2 (6 bases). Deletions cut 4 bases from V and 7 bases from J, with 8 bases between. The CDR3 runs 12 residues. From germline, CDR1 is SGHDN and CDR2 FVKESK. Here the CDR3 DNA reads TGTGCCAGCAGCCCGCGGGATAATGAGCAGTTCTTC. Protein sequence: CASSPRDNEQFF.

This clone was counted only a few times. The V call is TRBV18, the J call TRBJ1-1, with 9 bases that match TRBD1. V was pared by 3 bases and J by 1 base, with 3 bases of the junction left unmatched. Germline V gene lookup returns CDR1 KGHSH and CDR2 LQKENI. The CDR3 has 15 amino acids. CDR3 bases: TGTGCCAGCTCACCTGACAGGGGGGGGAACACTGAAGCTTTCTTT. It encodes CASSPDRGGNTEAFF.

The chain recombines TRBV2 with TRBJ2-6; 8 nucleotides line up with TRBD1. V shed 6 bases and J 10 bases; nucleotides not matched to a gene: 5. Germline CDR1 reads SNHLY; CDR2 reads FYNNEI. CDR3 size: 13 residues. CDR3 DNA: TGTGCCAGCAGACCCGGGACAGGAAACGTCCTGACTTTC. This gives the protein CASRPGTGNVLTF. The full variable domain, its missing parts supplied by reference TRBV2 and TRBJ2-6, is EPEVTQTPSHQVTQMGQEVILRCVPISNHLYFYWYRQILGQKVEFLVSFYNNEISEKSEIFDDQFSVERPDGSNFTLKIRSTKLEDSAMYFCASRPGTGNVLTFGAGSRLTVL.

The V gene is TRBV7-2, the J gene TRBJ2-1; D might be TRBD2 (6 bases). This CDR3 has 13 residues. V shed 3 bases and J shed 10 bases, with 13 bases lying between them. CDR1 is SGHTA and CDR2 is FQGNSA in the germline V gene. This chain's CDR3 is CASSFGLGGEQFF. The CDR3 bases are TGTGCCAGCAGCTTTGGACTCGGAGGGGAGCAGTTCTTC.

This clone was seen a handful of times. The rearrangement joins TRBV5-4 to TRBJ2-5, with no clear D. V lost 5 bases and J 1 base, leaving 18 bases between the germline ends. The CDR3 extends over 16 amino acids. Germline V gene sequence: CDR1 SGHNT, CDR2 YYREEE (reference sequence). This CDR3 is CASRVSLAQVQETQYF. CDR3 coding DNA: TGTGCCAGCAGAGTAAGTCTGGCTCAGGTCCAAGAGACCCAGTACTTC.

The V gene is TRBV6-5, the J gene TRBJ1-5, with 8 positions matching TRBD1. The CDR3 consists of 16 residues. Trimming cost V 4 bases and J 3 bases; bases outside gene matches: 8. CDR1 is MNHEY, CDR2 SVGAGI, per germline. Here the CDR3 DNA reads TGTGCCAGCAGTTCGACAGGGGTAAGGGCCAATCAGCCCCAGCATTTT. Translating gives CASSSTGVRANQPQHF.

The chain combines TRBV5-4 with TRBJ2-1; no clear D gene. The germline gives CDR1 SGHNT, CDR2 YYREEE (reference sequence). The CDR3 has 13 amino acids. Trimming shortened V by 2 bases and J by 5 bases, and 8 bases separated the two germline ends. The CDR3 DNA sequence: TGTGCCAGCAGCTTCGTTGAGAACAATGAGCAGTTCTTC. This sequence encodes CASSFVENNEQFF.

The chain recombines TRBV5-1 with TRBJ1-1; possible D gene TRBD1, 6 bases. The CDR3 covers 14 residues. Germline CDR1 reads SGHRS; CDR2 reads YFSETQ. Trimming removed 2 bases from V and 4 bases from J, with 12 bases in between. In nucleotides, the CDR3 is TGCGCCAGCAGCTTTGGGGGAGGGGGCACTGAAGCTTTCTTT. Its translation is CASSFGGGGTEAFF.

This clone was observed a few times. The chain has TRBV6-1 and TRBJ2-3; D is ambiguous. The V gene's germline CDR1 is MNHNS and CDR2 SASEGT. V was pared by 3 bases and J by 5 bases, with 6 bases between. The CDR3 sequence is 12 residues long. As DNA, the CDR3 is TGTGCCAGCAGTGACCCTGTAGATACGCAGTATTTT. Its translation: CASSDPVDTQYF.

In its sample, this clone was seen a few times. The chain carries TRBV5-3 and TRBJ2-3; TRBD1 agrees at 8 bases. TRBV5-3 is identified as an open reading frame with a role that is uncertain. V gave up 1 base and J gave up 8 bases; unmatched junction bases: 18. The CDR3 contains 18 residues. The CDR3 DNA is TGTGCCAGAAGCTTGAGTTTGGCGGACAGGGAAGGGTTCGGTACGCAGTATTTT. Translation: CARSLSLADREGFGTQYF.

A single count supports this clone. The chain uses TRBV11-2 and TRBJ2-5, with D hard to call. With 3 bases removed from V and 2 bases from J, the gap between germline ends came to 7 bases. The CDR3 spans 13 residues. Germline V gives CDR1 SGHAT, CDR2 FQNNGV. The DNA for the CDR3 is TGTGCCAGCAGCTTCAACTCTCAAGAGACCCAGTACTTC. Its translation is CASSFNSQETQYF.

The gene calls are TRBV18 and TRBJ2-5; 13 positions match TRBD2. Germline V gene data show CDR1 as KGHSH and CDR2 as LQKENI. V gave up 3 bases and J gave up 5 bases; unmatched junction bases: 6. The CDR3 sequence is 16 residues long. In DNA form, the CDR3 reads TGTGCCAGCTCACCCTCGGGACTAGCGGGGAAGGAGACCCAGTACTTC. This translates into CASSPSGLAGKETQYF. Looking up the rest from reference TRBV18 and TRBJ2-5 gives the full variable domain: NAGVMQNPRHLVRRRGQEARLRCSPMKGHSHVYWYRQLPEEGLKFMVYLQKENIIDESGMPKERFSAEFPKEGPSILRIQQVVRGDSAAYFCASSPSGLAGKETQYFGPGTRLLVL.

In this sample, this clone turned up once. The V gene is TRBV10-3, the J gene TRBJ2-6, with 7 bases that match TRBD1. CDR1 is ENHRY, CDR2 SYGVKD, per germline. This CDR3 contains 16 residues. J lost 2 bases, V lost 4 bases, and 5 bases had no gene match. The CDR3 loop is CAISGQGVTGANVLTF. CDR3 bases: TGTGCCATCAGTGGACAGGGCGTCACTGGGGCCAACGTCCTGACTTTC.

This clone has only a few counts. This rearrangement joins TRBV27 to TRBJ2-5, with a tentative D call TRBD1 (6 bases). Matching the DNA end better, TRBJ2-7 makes the J call doubtful. The CDR3 sequence is 16 residues long. Looked up from germline, CDR1 is MNHEY and CDR2 is SMNVEV (reference sequence). The CDR3 nucleotides are TGTGCCAGCAGTTCCGACAACAGGGTCAGCTCCTACGAGCAGTACTTC. Amino acids: CASSSDNRVSSYEQYF.

This clone has just a few counts. The gene calls are TRBV7-8 and TRBJ1-6, with 7 bases identical to TRBD1. Per the germline V gene, CDR1 is SGHVS and CDR2 is FQNEAQ. The length of the CDR3 is 14 residues. J gave up 8 bases and V 4 bases, and 5 bases lay outside the gene matches. The CDR3 here is CASSSQTGDSPLHF. For the CDR3, the DNA is TGTGCCAGCAGCTCTCAAACAGGGGATTCACCCCTCCACTTT.

The V call is TRBV4-1, the J call TRBJ1-1; D uncertain. Germline lookup yields CDR1 MGHRA and CDR2 YSYEKL. Trimming pared 0 bases from V and 4 bases from J, leaving 12 bases between. This CDR3 has 15 residues. The CDR3 spells CASSQDRTPFTEAFF. CDR3 in DNA: TGCGCCAGCAGCCAAGATCGCACACCCTTCACTGAAGCTTTCTTT.

This chain joins TRBV6-5 and TRBJ2-5, with TRBD2 matching over 10 bases. CDR1 MNHEY and CDR2 SVGAGI come from the germline V gene. The CDR3 covers 15 residues. Trimming removed 7 bases from V and 4 bases from J; junction bases left unmatched: 9. The DNA for the CDR3 is TGTGCCAGCATGTCCCGCGCTAGCGGGGGAGAGACCCAGTACTTC. Protein sequence: CASMSRASGGETQYF.

The rearrangement joins TRBV29-1 to TRBJ2-7; possibly TRBD2 for D (7 bases). The V end was cut by 5 bases, the J end by 0 bases, with 14 bases between. CDR3 length: 14 amino acids. The germline gives CDR1 SQVTM, CDR2 ANQGSEA. This CDR3 reads CSVPQGGGSYEQYF. The CDR3 region has the DNA TGCAGCGTTCCACAGGGCGGGGGCTCCTACGAGCAGTACTTC.

The chain couples TRBV5-1 to TRBJ1-1, with 7 bases matching TRBD1. V lost 4 bases to trimming and J lost 10 bases; unmatched junction nucleotides: 13. The CDR3 totals 14 residues. Germline V gene sequence: CDR1 SGHRS, CDR2 YFSETQ. CDR3 DNA: TGCGCCAGCAGCCCGACAGGGACACCCGCAGGAGCTTTCTTT. It yields the protein CASSPTGTPAGAFF.

The rearrangement joins TRBV27 to TRBJ1-2, with a possible D match to TRBD1 (6 bases). CDR1 and CDR2 (germline): MNHEY, SMNVEV (reference sequence). The V and J ends lost 5 bases and 8 bases respectively, with 15 bases between them. The CDR3 has 13 amino acids. In DNA, the CDR3 is TGTGCCAGCAGTACAGGGTCCGTATCGGGCTACACCTTC. Translation gives CASSTGSVSGYTF.

V usage is TRBV19 and J usage is TRBJ1-1; 7 positions agree with TRBD1. Germline V lookup: CDR1 LNHDA, CDR2 SQIVND (reference sequence). This CDR3 is built from 14 residues. With 5 bases clipped from V and 4 bases from J, the junction kept 7 bases outside the gene matches. The CDR3 sequence is CASSSPQGTTEAFF. The CDR3 bases are TGTGCCAGTAGTTCTCCACAGGGGACCACTGAAGCTTTCTTT. Supplemented by reference TRBV19 and TRBJ1-1, the full variable domain reads DGGITQSPKYLFRKEGQNVTLSCEQNLNHDAMYWYRQDPGQGLRLIYYSQIVNDFQKGDIAEGYSVSREKKESFPLTVTSAQKNPTAFYLCASSSPQGTTEAFFGQGTRLTVV.

The chain combines TRBV9 with TRBJ2-7; 15 bases agree with TRBD2. Germline CDR1 reads SGDLS; CDR2 reads YYNGEE. This CDR3 comprises 16 residues. With 4 bases clipped from V and 5 bases from J, the junction kept 7 bases outside the gene matches. DNA for the CDR3: TGTGCCAGCAGCCCTAGTAGGACTAGCGGGGGGGACGAGCAGTACTTC. Its translation is CASSPSRTSGGDEQYF.